The clone carrying this T cell receptor (beta chain) was observed a handful of times. The data belong to a study of early T cells in non-severe SARS-CoV-2 infection. Study in general: The chains were unpaired, and the sequenced material was bulk RNA from unsorted whole blood.

TCRdb called the 5' RACE reads again in MiXCR, with one record for every CDR3 protein. The repertoire consists of 60,000 or so distinct CDR3 sequences, with around 12% occurring once and the leading ten covering approximately 1.4%. After removal of 3 bases from V and 4 bases from J, the junction contained 5 bases not matched to a gene. The CDR3 has 13 amino acids. Germline V gene lookup returns CDR1 DFQATT and CDR2 SNEGSKA (reference sequence). The rearrangement joins TRBV20-1 to TRBJ1-1, with 7 nucleotides matching TRBD1. The specimen comprised whole blood, sampled at baseline. This receptor was obtained from an adult who was a healthcare worker with PCR-confirmed SARS-CoV-2 infection or an uninfected control (not recorded which). The CDR3 DNA sequence: TGCAGTGCTAGGAAGACAGGGAGCACTGAAGCTTTCTTT. It codes for CSARKTGSTEAFF.